One sample yielded the 30 T cell receptor beta chains listed below, sequenced in a study of cytomegalovirus exposure and HLA in healthy donors (TCRdb year 2017). Library construction relied on the immunoSEQ multiplex PCR assay. For the multiplex PCR, a mixture combining 60 forward primers for TCR Vbeta segments and 13 reverse primers for TCR Jbeta segments was used. Not all clones reach the TCRdb copy of this immuneACCESS table, which keeps in-frame sequences only. Checked studies attribute under half of the gap to unresolved V genes and leave the rest unexplained. For this sample there are under 250,000 clones; about four fifths appear just once. Clones ranked in the top ten supply about 6% of the sample. The sequenced sample consisted of PBMCs. The receptors stem from a man in his forties or fifties in good health and CMV-seropositive.

This sequence joins TRBV5-5 and TRBJ1-2; D is unclear. The germline V gene has CDR1 SGHKS and CDR2 YYEKEE (reference sequence). The ends were cut back, 4 bases at V and 4 bases at J, with 11 bases in the middle. The CDR3 length is 13 residues. This CDR3 reads CASSQSGSYGYTF. For the CDR3, the DNA is TGTGCCAGCAGCCAGTCCGGGAGCTATGGCTACACCTTC.

The chain is built from TRBV18 and TRBJ2-7; D remains ambiguous. Germline CDR1 reads KGHSH; CDR2 reads LQKENI. This CDR3 is 12 amino acids long. The germline V and J ends were trimmed by 2 bases and 2 bases, with 4 bases remaining between them. CDR3 sequence: CASSPEAYEQYF. CDR3 DNA: TGTGCCAGCTCACCAGAGGCCTACGAGCAGTACTTC.

The chain couples TRBV20-1 to TRBJ2-7, with a tentative D call TRBD1 (5 bases). Germline V gene lookup returns CDR1 DFQATT and CDR2 SNEGSKA (reference sequence). This CDR3 comprises 11 residues. The CDR3, as DNA: TGCAGCGCCCAAAGGGGCCTCGAGCAGTACTTC. Amino acid sequence: CSAQRGLEQYF.

The J gene is TRBJ2-7, the V gene TRBV15; D possibly corresponds to TRBD2 (5 bases). Looked up from germline, CDR1 is LNHNV and CDR2 is YYDKDF (reference sequence). The CDR3 runs 15 residues. V was trimmed by 5 bases and J by 4 bases, leaving 18 bases between them. The CDR3 loop is CATSPSFGEPYEQYF. In DNA, the CDR3 is TGTGCCACCAGCCCGTCGTTCGGGGAGCCGTACGAGCAGTACTTC.

This sequence joins TRBV18 and TRBJ1-2, with D perhaps TRBD1 (6 bases). V was trimmed by 1 base and J by 7 bases, leaving 16 bases between them. Germline assignment: CDR1 KGHSH and CDR2 LQKENI. This CDR3 is 15 amino acids long. Here the CDR3 reads CASSPQETGGPGYTF. CDR3 DNA sequence: TGTGCCAGCTCACCACAGGAGACAGGAGGTCCTGGCTACACCTTC.

This clone was recorded once. The genes are TRBV9 and TRBJ1-1; TRBD1 matches at 8 bases. CDR3 size: 14 residues. After removal of 4 bases from V and 11 bases from J, the junction contained 13 bases not matched to a gene. CDR1 and CDR2 (germline): SGDLS, YYNGEE. CDR3 sequence (DNA): TGTGCCAGCAGCCGCTTGACAGGGGAGGCGTCGGCTTTCTTT. Translated: CASSRLTGEASAFF.

The chain uses TRBV19 and TRBJ1-2; D unresolved. CDR1 and CDR2 (germline): LNHDA, SQIVND (reference sequence). CDR3 size: 13 residues. V was trimmed by 3 bases and J by 2 bases, leaving 7 bases between them. The CDR3 here is CASSIGGNYGYTF. The CDR3 DNA follows: TGTGCCAGTAGTATTGGAGGGAACTATGGCTACACCTTC.

This clone is a singleton in its sample. The sample carries other DNA sequences with the same CDR3. The CDR3 DNA reads as TGTGCCAGCAGCGCCTACAGGGGACAACAAGAGACCCAGTACTTC. Its translation: CASSAYRGQQETQYF. V and J are TRBV9 and TRBJ2-5; 7 nucleotides agree with TRBD1. V shed 3 bases, J shed 2 bases, and the junction held 7 bases outside the gene matches. Germline CDR1 SGDLS, CDR2 YYNGEE. The CDR3 extends over 15 amino acids.

The chain has TRBV30 and TRBJ2-1, with 7 bases identical to TRBD2. The germline gives CDR1 GTSNPN, CDR2 SVGIG (reference sequence). CDR3 size: 19 residues. J was trimmed by 4 bases and V by 8 bases; bases with no gene match: 26. The DNA for the CDR3 is TGTGCCGGACTACTTACCCCGACACTGAGAAGCGGGATGTACAATGAGCAGTTCTTC. This sequence encodes CAGLLTPTLRSGMYNEQFF.

The chain is built from TRBV5-1 and TRBJ1-4; tentative D call: TRBD1 (6 bases). Looked up from germline, CDR1 is SGHRS and CDR2 is YFSETQ. V was clipped by 4 bases and J by 0 bases, with 13 bases between them. The CDR3 totals 16 residues. In DNA, the CDR3 is TGCGCCAGCAGCCTAGGGGGGGGAACAACTAATGAAAAACTGTTTTTT. The encoded protein is CASSLGGGTTNEKLFF.

This sequence joins TRBV15 and TRBJ2-7; D possibly corresponds to TRBD1 (6 bases). Trimming took 0 bases from V and 4 from J, leaving 13 bases between them. The CDR3 sequence is 15 residues long. Germline lookup yields CDR1 LNHNV and CDR2 YYDKDF (reference sequence). The CDR3 DNA sequence: TGTGCCACCAGCAGAGATCGGGACACTCGATACGAGCAGTACTTC. It encodes CATSRDRDTRYEQYF.

V usage is TRBV7-8 and J usage is TRBJ2-1; D ambiguous. V lost 0 bases, J lost 7 bases, and 7 bases lay in between. Germline CDR1 is SGHVS and CDR2 is FQNEAQ. The CDR3 loop spans 13 amino acids. The CDR3 DNA is TGTGCCAGCAGCTTAGCAGCCCTAAATGAGCAGTTCTTC. Protein product: CASSLAALNEQFF.

The chain recombines TRBV6-6 with TRBJ2-7; 14 nucleotides align to TRBD2. The CDR3 is made up of 15 amino acids. The trim removed 5 bases at V and 5 bases at J, leaving 5 bases unmatched. Germline lookup yields CDR1 MNHNY and CDR2 SVGAGI (reference sequence). CDR3 bases: TGTGCCAGCAGTGCGCCGGGACTAGCGGGAGACGAGCAGTACTTC. It yields the protein CASSAPGLAGDEQYF.

This rearrangement joins TRBV5-6 to TRBJ1-1, with a tentative D call TRBD1 (6 bases). Germline loops: CDR1 SGHDT, CDR2 YYEEEE. V lost 4 bases and J 1 base, leaving 14 bases between the germline ends. The CDR3 consists of 15 residues. In DNA form, the CDR3 reads TGTGCCAGCAGCCGCCCGAGGGGGACGAACACTGAAGCTTTCTTT. The encoded protein is CASSRPRGTNTEAFF.

This rearrangement joins TRBV6-6 to TRBJ1-1; TRBD1 might be the D (6 bases). This CDR3 region has 15 residues. Trimming took 0 bases from V and 0 from J, leaving 8 bases between them. Germline V gives CDR1 MNHNY, CDR2 SVGAGI (reference sequence). The CDR3 region has the DNA TGTGCCAGCAGTTACTCGGGGACACTGAACACTGAAGCTTTCTTT. This sequence encodes CASSYSGTLNTEAFF.

The chain joins TRBV19 to TRBJ1-4; D is uncertain. Trimming took 1 base from V and 11 from J, leaving 5 bases between them. The CDR3 has 11 amino acids. From germline, CDR1 is LNHDA and CDR2 SQIVND (reference sequence). The CDR3 nucleotides read TGTGCCAGTAGTATAGGGAGGAAACTGTTTTTT. This translates into CASSIGRKLFF. The whole variable domain, remainder taken from reference TRBV19 and TRBJ1-4, is DGGITQSPKYLFRKEGQNVTLSCEQNLNHDAMYWYRQDPGQGLRLIYYSQIVNDFQKGDIAEGYSVSREKKESFPLTVTSAQKNPTAFYLCASSIGRKLFFGSGTQLSVL.

The chain combines TRBV28 with TRBJ2-7; TRBD2 aligns across 11 bases. Germline V gene sequence: CDR1 MDHEN, CDR2 SYDVKM. This CDR3 spans 15 amino acids. V was clipped by 7 bases and J by 7 bases; unmatched bases: 12. The CDR3 DNA reads as TGTGCCAGCAAACCGGAGACTAGCGGGATAGGTGAGCAGTACGTC. This encodes CASKPETSGIGEQYV.

This clone was counted a few times. This chain uses TRBV2 with TRBJ2-2; weak D call: TRBD1 (6 bases). Germline CDR1 and CDR2: SNHLY and FYNNEI. CDR3 length equals 15 residues. Trimming took off 3 bases at V and 0 bases at J, with 8 bases between the two ends. The CDR3 bases are TGTGCCAGCAGTGATTGGGGGCCGAACACCGGGGAGCTGTTTTTT. Translating gives CASSDWGPNTGELFF.

This chain links TRBV27 with TRBJ2-7, with a possible D match to TRBD1 (5 bases). This CDR3 spans 14 amino acids. Between the trimmed V and J ends, which lost 6 bases and 1 base, there was a span of 13 bases. Germline loops: CDR1 MNHEY, CDR2 SMNVEV (reference sequence). The CDR3, as DNA: TGTGCCAGCAGCCCAGGGATACTATCCTACGAGCAGTACTTC. Translating it yields CASSPGILSYEQYF.

This chain links TRBV19 with TRBJ2-1, with 7 bases that match TRBD2. V shed 3 bases and J 6 bases; nucleotides not matched to a gene: 2. Per the germline V gene, CDR1 is LNHDA and CDR2 is SQIVND (reference sequence). There are 13 residues in the CDR3. The CDR3 spells CASSMGGGNEQFF. The CDR3 nucleotides read TGTGCCAGTAGTATGGGGGGGGGCAATGAGCAGTTCTTC. Using reference TRBV19 and TRBJ2-1 for the parts outside the CDR3, the full variable domain is DGGITQSPKYLFRKEGQNVTLSCEQNLNHDAMYWYRQDPGQGLRLIYYSQIVNDFQKGDIAEGYSVSREKKESFPLTVTSAQKNPTAFYLCASSMGGGNEQFFGPGTRLTVL.

This rearrangement joins TRBV6-1 to TRBJ2-7, with D unresolved. Germline-derived CDR1 and CDR2 are MNHNS and SASEGT. Trimming removed 2 bases from V and 2 bases from J, with 13 bases in between. This CDR3 spans 15 amino acids. The CDR3 DNA reads TGTGCCAGCAGTGAACAGAGGAACGGAGCCTACGAGCAGTACTTC. Residues: CASSEQRNGAYEQYF.

This clone was observed a single time. J is TRBJ2-5 and V is TRBV6-5, with 7 bases that match TRBD2. The J call may be faulty, since TRBJ2-7 better matches the DNA end. This CDR3 is 15 amino acids long. Per germline, CDR1 MNHEY and CDR2 SVGAGI. The CDR3 DNA follows: TGTGCCAGCAGTTACCGGCGGGAGAGCTCCTACGAGCAGTACTTC. Translating it yields CASSYRRESSYEQYF.

The chain links TRBV5-1 to TRBJ2-5; maybe TRBD2 (6 bases). Between the trimmed V and J ends, which lost 5 bases and 6 bases, there was a span of 23 bases. Germline V lookup: CDR1 SGHRS, CDR2 YFSETQ. The length of the CDR3 is 16 residues. CDR3 sequence reads: CASSYFETSPSQTQYF. The CDR3 DNA reads as TGCGCCAGCAGTTATTTCGAGACTAGTCCTTCTCAGACCCAGTACTTC.

The chain is built from TRBV13 and TRBJ2-1, with 7 bases lining up with TRBD2. The V segment lost 5 bases and the J segment 4 bases; nucleotides outside the gene matches: 8. The CDR3 totals 15 residues. In germline, CDR1 is PRHDT, CDR2 FYEKMQ (reference sequence). In DNA form, the CDR3 reads TGTGCCAGCAGCCCCGGACTAGGGGAATACAATGAGCAGTTCTTC. Translating gives CASSPGLGEYNEQFF.

The chain recombines TRBV29-1 with TRBJ1-1; 7 nucleotides line up with TRBD1. This CDR3 has 15 residues. Germline-derived CDR1 and CDR2 are SQVTM and ANQGSEA. The trim removed 3 bases at V and 0 bases at J, leaving 7 bases unmatched. The CDR3, as DNA: TGCAGCGTTGACGACAGGGAGAGGATGAACACTGAAGCTTTCTTT. Residues: CSVDDRERMNTEAFF.

V is TRBV6-1 and J is TRBJ1-1, with 7 bases that match TRBD1. Germline CDR1 and CDR2: MNHNS and SASEGT. Trimming at V came to 6 bases and at J to 1 base, leaving 8 bases not matched to a gene. This CDR3 region has 15 residues. As DNA, the CDR3 is TGTGCCAGCAGGGACCCGGGACAGAGGAACACTGAAGCTTTCTTT. It is translated as CASRDPGQRNTEAFF.

The rearrangement joins TRBV6-1 to TRBJ1-2, with D hard to call. The V and J ends lost 1 base and 4 bases respectively, with 10 bases between them. Germline V gene data show CDR1 as MNHNS and CDR2 as SASEGT. The CDR3 is 14 amino acids. The CDR3 spells CASSEVNSPYGYTF. DNA for the CDR3: TGTGCCAGCAGTGAAGTAAACAGCCCCTATGGCTACACCTTC.

This clone was recorded a few times. This chain links TRBV13 with TRBJ1-2; 7 bases line up with TRBD1. Germline V gene data show CDR1 as PRHDT and CDR2 as FYEKMQ (reference sequence). This CDR3 comprises 17 residues. Trimming removed 5 bases from V and 1 base from J; junction bases left unmatched: 13. CDR3 bases: TGTGCCAGCAGCCGGTATTCCGGGACAGCTTTTAACTATGGCTACACCTTC. Its translation is CASSRYSGTAFNYGYTF.

The CDR3 bases are TGCGCCAGCAGCCAAGATCGTTTAATAGAGCAGTTCTTC. Protein: CASSQDRLIEQFF. The rearrangement links TRBV4-1 to TRBJ2-1; D unresolved. The CDR3 has 13 amino acids. Germline CDR1 MGHRA, CDR2 YSYEKL. V lost 0 bases to trimming and J lost 10 bases, with 10 bases between them.

This clone has only one observation. This chain links TRBV5-6 with TRBJ2-5, with unresolved D. With 3 bases removed from V and 4 bases from J, the gap between germline ends came to 13 bases. Per germline, CDR1 SGHDT and CDR2 YYEEEE. The CDR3 loop spans 14 amino acids. The CDR3: CASSSKNVRETQYF. CDR3 DNA: TGTGCCAGCAGCTCCAAGAACGTTAGAGAGACCCAGTACTTC. The full variable domain, rest sourced from reference TRBV5-6 and TRBJ2-5, is DAGVTQSPTHLIKTRGQQVTLRCSPKSGHDTVSWYQQALGQGPQFIFQYYEEEERQRGNFPDRFSGHQFPNYSSELNVNALLLGDSALYLCASSSKNVRETQYFGPGTRLLVL.